A selection of T cell receptor beta chains follows, all from one sample in a study of blood T cells in healthy people across ages. TCRdb re-derived calls from the 5' RACE reads in MiXCR, one entry per CDR3 protein. The data show roughly 650,000 distinct CDR3 sequences, about 30% seen once. The sequencing input was blood. The receptors here all came from a woman older than 75 in good health. CDR3s include the opening cysteine and the closing phenylalanine or tryptophan. The D gene is left open where the match is weak.

D	V	J	CDR3
-	TRBV4-1	TRBJ2-1	CASSQTFSGEQFF
TRBD1	TRBV20-1	TRBJ1-2	CSAPRGRANYGYTF
TRBD2	TRBV7-3	TRBJ2-1	CASSPMGLAGDLSYNEQFF
TRBD2	TRBV20-1	TRBJ2-1	CSATGASGPSYNGQFF
TRBD1	TRBV6-1	TRBJ1-2	CASRGTGKSYGYTF
TRBD2	TRBV20-1	TRBJ2-7	CSARGSPGLAGGGTNEQYF
TRBD1	TRBV28	TRBJ1-4	CASTPRGQGRREKLFF
TRBD1	TRBV7-2	TRBJ2-7	CASSWTGTGLIEQYF
-	TRBV7-9	TRBJ1-2	CASSEWKGDGYTF
-	TRBV16	TRBJ1-5	CASGRDGHNQPQHF
TRBD2	TRBV7-3	TRBJ2-1	CASSPSGIYNEQFF
TRBD1	TRBV7-6	TRBJ2-4	CASSSTGGSAIQYF
-	TRBV5-5	TRBJ1-6	CASSADNSPLHF
TRBD1	TRBV7-7	TRBJ1-1	CASSWTGAAFF
TRBD1	TRBV5-1	TRBJ2-7	CASSLGDSSLPWITYEQYF
-	TRBV20-1	TRBJ1-5	CSARPDSPDQPQHF
TRBD2	TRBV20-1	TRBJ2-7	CSARGTSGTYEQYF
-	TRBV28	TRBJ2-7	CASSQPGGGYPYEQYF
-	TRBV5-1	TRBJ1-2	CASSWDPGDNGYTF
TRBD2	TRBV20-1	TRBJ2-7	CSARSGPGETKYF
-	TRBV5-1	TRBJ2-1	CASSLVGLNEQFF
-	TRBV5-1	TRBJ2-3	CASSLQPGDTDTQYF
-	TRBV7-3	TRBJ2-2	CASSSLGGGRSHTGELFF
-	TRBV11-2	TRBJ2-5	CASSLAEETQYF
TRBD2	TRBV5-1	TRBJ2-6	CASSAWGGTLSGANVLTF
TRBD2	TRBV6-1	TRBJ2-5	CASSVLAGDLQETQYF
-	TRBV5-1	TRBJ2-3	CASSSPASTDTQYF
TRBD1	TRBV7-9	TRBJ1-5	CASSYEDRGRNQPQHF
TRBD2	TRBV11-2	TRBJ2-1	CASSPIAGGPVEQFF
TRBD2	TRBV20-1	TRBJ2-1	CSAHGLAGRSSYNEQFF
-	TRBV10-3	TRBJ2-6	CAISERSSGANVLTF
-	TRBV7-2	TRBJ2-1	CASTHMPANWLNEQFF
-	TRBV15	TRBJ2-5	CATSGVFQETQYF
TRBD1	TRBV7-9	TRBJ1-2	CASSGTTGNYGYTF
-	TRBV6-1	TRBJ1-2	CASSEEEGAYGYTF
-	TRBV12-3/TRBV12-4	TRBJ1-4	CASSSALAPEKLFF
TRBD2	TRBV5-1	TRBJ2-1	CASSWGLANNEQFF
-	TRBV20-1	TRBJ1-1	CSAPSVGERNTEAFF
-	TRBV9	TRBJ2-5	CASSSGSPGETQYF
TRBD2	TRBV12-3/TRBV12-4	TRBJ2-3	CASSSVPLAGVRTDTQYF
-	TRBV20-1	TRBJ2-4	CSARGDAKNIQYF
TRBD1	TRBV20-1	TRBJ1-5	CSASQGLVTGLNQPQHF
TRBD1	TRBV10-3	TRBJ2-3	CALRTGSTDTQYF
TRBD1	TRBV20-1	TRBJ1-1	CSADRGNTEAFF
-	TRBV7-2	TRBJ2-7	CASSIGVLPSYEQYF